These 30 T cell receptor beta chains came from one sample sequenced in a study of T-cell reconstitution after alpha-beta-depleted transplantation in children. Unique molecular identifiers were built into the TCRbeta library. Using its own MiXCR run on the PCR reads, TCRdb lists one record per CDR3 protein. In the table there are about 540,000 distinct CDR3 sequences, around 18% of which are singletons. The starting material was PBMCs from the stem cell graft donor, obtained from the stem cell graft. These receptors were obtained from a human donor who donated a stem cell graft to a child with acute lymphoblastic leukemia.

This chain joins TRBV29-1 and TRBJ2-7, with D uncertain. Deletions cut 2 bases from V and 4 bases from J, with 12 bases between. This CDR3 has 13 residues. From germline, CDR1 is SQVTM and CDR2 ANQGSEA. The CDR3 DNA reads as TGCAGCGTTGAAATGGGATCCGATTACGAGCAGTACTTC. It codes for CSVEMGSDYEQYF.

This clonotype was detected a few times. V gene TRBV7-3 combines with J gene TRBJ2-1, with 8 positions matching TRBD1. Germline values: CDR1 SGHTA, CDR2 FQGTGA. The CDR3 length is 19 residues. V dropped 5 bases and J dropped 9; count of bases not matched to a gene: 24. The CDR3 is CASSPRGHSARILGGEQFF. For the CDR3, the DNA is TGTGCCAGCAGCCCCAGGGGGCACTCAGCCCGGATACTGGGGGGTGAGCAGTTCTTC. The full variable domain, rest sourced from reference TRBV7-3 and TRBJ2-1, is GAGVSQTPSNKVTEKGKYVELRCDPISGHTALYWYRQSLGQGPEFLIYFQGTGAADDSGLPNDRFFAVRPEGSVSTLKIQRTERGDSAVYLCASSPRGHSARILGGEQFFGPGTRLTVL.

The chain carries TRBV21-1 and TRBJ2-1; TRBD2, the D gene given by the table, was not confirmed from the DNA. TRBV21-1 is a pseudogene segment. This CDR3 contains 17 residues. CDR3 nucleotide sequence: TGTGCCAGCAGCAAAGAAGACGGGAGTGTGCCCTACAATGAGCAGTTCTTC. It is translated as CASSKEDGSVPYNEQFF.

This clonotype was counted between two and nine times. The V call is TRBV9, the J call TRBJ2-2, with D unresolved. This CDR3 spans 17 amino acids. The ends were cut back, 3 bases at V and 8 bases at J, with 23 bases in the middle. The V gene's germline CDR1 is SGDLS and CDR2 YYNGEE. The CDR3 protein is CASSGNPFRGTSGELFF. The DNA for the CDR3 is TGTGCCAGCAGCGGCAACCCCTTTAGAGGAACGTCGGGGGAGCTGTTTTTT.

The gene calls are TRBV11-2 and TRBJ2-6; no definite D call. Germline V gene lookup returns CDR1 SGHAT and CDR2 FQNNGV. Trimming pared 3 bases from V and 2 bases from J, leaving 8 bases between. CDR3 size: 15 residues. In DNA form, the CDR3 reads TGTGCCAGCAGCTTTTTGAGCGCTGGGGCCAACGTCCTGACTTTC. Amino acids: CASSFLSAGANVLTF.

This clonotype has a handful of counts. The CDR3 nucleotides read TGTGCCAGCAGTTTATCAGGGACTAGCGGGAGTTACGAGCAGTACTTC. Translating it yields CASSLSGTSGSYEQYF. V gene TRBV27 combines with J gene TRBJ2-7; 14 bases are a match to TRBD2. From germline, CDR1 is MNHEY and CDR2 SMNVEV (reference sequence). The CDR3 length is 16 residues. After removal of 0 bases from V and 4 bases from J, the junction contained 2 bases not matched to a gene.

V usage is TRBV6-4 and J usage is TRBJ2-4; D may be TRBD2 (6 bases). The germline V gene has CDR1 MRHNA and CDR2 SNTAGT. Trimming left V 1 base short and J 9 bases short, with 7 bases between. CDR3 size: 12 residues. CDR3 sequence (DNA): TGTGCCAGCAGTGACTGGAGGGGCATTCAGTACTTC. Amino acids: CASSDWRGIQYF.

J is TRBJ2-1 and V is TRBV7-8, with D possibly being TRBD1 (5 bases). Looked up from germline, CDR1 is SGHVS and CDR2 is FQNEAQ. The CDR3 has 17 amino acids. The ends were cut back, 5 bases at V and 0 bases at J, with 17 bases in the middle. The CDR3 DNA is TGTGCCAGCAGCCCACCACAGGTTCTTCTCTCCTACAATGAGCAGTTCTTC. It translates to CASSPPQVLLSYNEQFF. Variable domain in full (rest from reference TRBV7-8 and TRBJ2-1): GAGVSQSPRYKVAKRGQDVALRCDPISGHVSLFWYQQALGQGPEFLTYFQNEAQLDKSGLPSDRFFAERPEGSVSTLKIQRTQQEDSAVYLCASSPPQVLLSYNEQFFGPGTRLTVL.

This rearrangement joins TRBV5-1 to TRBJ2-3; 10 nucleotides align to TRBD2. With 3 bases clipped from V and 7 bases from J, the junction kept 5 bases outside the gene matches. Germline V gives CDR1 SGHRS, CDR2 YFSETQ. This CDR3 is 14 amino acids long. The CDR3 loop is CASSWASGRNTQYF. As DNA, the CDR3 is TGCGCCAGCAGCTGGGCTAGCGGGAGAAATACGCAGTATTTT.

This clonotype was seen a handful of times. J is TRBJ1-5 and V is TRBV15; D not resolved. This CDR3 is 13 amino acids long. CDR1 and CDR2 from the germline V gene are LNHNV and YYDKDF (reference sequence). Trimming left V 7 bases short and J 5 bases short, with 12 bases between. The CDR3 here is CATTPGAHQPQHF. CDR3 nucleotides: TGTGCCACCACCCCGGGAGCCCATCAGCCCCAGCATTTT.

In DNA form, the CDR3 reads TGCGCCAGTACAGGGGGTCGGACCGGGGAGCTGTTTTTT. Protein: CASTGGRTGELFF. The rearrangement joins TRBV4-1 to TRBJ2-2; 8 bases align to TRBD1. Germline V gene data show CDR1 as MGHRA and CDR2 as YSYEKL. The CDR3 is 13 amino acids. V shed 9 bases, J shed 5 bases, and the junction held 5 bases outside the gene matches.

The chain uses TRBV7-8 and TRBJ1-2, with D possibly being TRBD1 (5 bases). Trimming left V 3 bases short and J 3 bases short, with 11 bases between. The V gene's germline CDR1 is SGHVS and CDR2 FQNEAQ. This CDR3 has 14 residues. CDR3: CASSFLDRDYGYTF. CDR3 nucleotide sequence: TGTGCCAGCAGCTTTCTCGACAGAGACTATGGCTACACCTTC. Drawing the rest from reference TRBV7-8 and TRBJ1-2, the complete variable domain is GAGVSQSPRYKVAKRGQDVALRCDPISGHVSLFWYQQALGQGPEFLTYFQNEAQLDKSGLPSDRFFAERPEGSVSTLKIQRTQQEDSAVYLCASSFLDRDYGYTFGSGTRLTVV.

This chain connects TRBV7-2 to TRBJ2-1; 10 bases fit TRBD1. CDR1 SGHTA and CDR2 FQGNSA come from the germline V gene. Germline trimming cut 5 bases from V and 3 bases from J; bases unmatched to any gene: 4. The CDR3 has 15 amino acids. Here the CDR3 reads CASSKWTGGYNEQFF. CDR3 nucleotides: TGTGCCAGCAGCAAATGGACAGGGGGCTACAATGAGCAGTTCTTC.

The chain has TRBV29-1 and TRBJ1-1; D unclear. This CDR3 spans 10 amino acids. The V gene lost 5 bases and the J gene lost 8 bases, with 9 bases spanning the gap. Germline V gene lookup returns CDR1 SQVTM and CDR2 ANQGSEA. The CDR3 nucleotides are TGCAGCGTTCTTCGTGGGGAAGCTTTCTTT. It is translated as CSVLRGEAFF.

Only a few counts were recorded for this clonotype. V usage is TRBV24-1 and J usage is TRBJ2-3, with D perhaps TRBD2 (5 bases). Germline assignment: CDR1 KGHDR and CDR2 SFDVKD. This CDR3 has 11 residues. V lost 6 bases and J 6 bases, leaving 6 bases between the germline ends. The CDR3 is CATSLADTQYF. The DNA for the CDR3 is TGTGCCACCAGTTTAGCGGATACGCAGTATTTT.

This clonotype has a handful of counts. DNA of the CDR3: TGTGCCAGCAGCTATTATCGGGACACCAATCAGCCCCAGCATTTT. Its protein is CASSYYRDTNQPQHF. The chain combines TRBV5-6 with TRBJ1-5; D possibly corresponds to TRBD1 (6 bases). With 3 bases removed from V and 3 bases from J, the gap between germline ends came to 13 bases. This CDR3 comprises 15 residues. CDR1 and CDR2 from the germline V gene are SGHDT and YYEEEE. The complete variable domain, with remaining parts taken from reference TRBV5-6 and TRBJ1-5, reads DAGVTQSPTHLIKTRGQQVTLRCSPKSGHDTVSWYQQALGQGPQFIFQYYEEEERQRGNFPDRFSGHQFPNYSSELNVNALLLGDSALYLCASSYYRDTNQPQHFGDGTRLSIL.

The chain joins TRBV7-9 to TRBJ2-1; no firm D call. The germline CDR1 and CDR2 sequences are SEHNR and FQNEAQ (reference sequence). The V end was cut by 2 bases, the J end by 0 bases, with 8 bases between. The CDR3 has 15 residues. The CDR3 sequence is CASSLKIDSYNEQFF. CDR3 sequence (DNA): TGTGCCAGCAGCTTAAAAATAGACTCCTACAATGAGCAGTTCTTC.

Written as DNA, the CDR3 is TGTGCCAGCAGTTGGGACGGCATGAACACTGAAGCTTTCTTT. Translated, it gives CASSWDGMNTEAFF. The chain combines TRBV27 with TRBJ1-1; maybe TRBD1 (5 bases). The germline gives CDR1 MNHEY, CDR2 SMNVEV (reference sequence). Deletions cut 4 bases from V and 0 bases from J, with 9 bases between. The CDR3 sequence is 14 residues long.

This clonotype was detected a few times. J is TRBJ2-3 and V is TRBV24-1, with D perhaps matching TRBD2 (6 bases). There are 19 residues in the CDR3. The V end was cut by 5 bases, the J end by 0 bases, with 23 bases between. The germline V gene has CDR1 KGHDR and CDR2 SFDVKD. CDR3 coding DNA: TGTGCCACCAGTGGACCCCGCGGGACTGCGGCCCAAAGCACAGATACGCAGTATTTT. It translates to CATSGPRGTAAQSTDTQYF.

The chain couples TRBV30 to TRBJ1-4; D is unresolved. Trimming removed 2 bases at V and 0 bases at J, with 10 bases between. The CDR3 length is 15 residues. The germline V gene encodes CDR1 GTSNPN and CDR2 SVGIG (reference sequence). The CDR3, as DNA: TGTGCCTGGAGTAAGGAGCTTGCAACTAATGAAAAACTGTTTTTT. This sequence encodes CAWSKELATNEKLFF.

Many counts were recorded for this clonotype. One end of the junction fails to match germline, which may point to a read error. This CDR3 is CASSQGGNEQFF. In DNA, the CDR3 is TGTGCCAGCAGTCAAGGGGGCAATGAGCAGTTCTTC. The V call is TRBV4-2, the J call TRBJ2-1; D possibly corresponds to TRBD1 (6 bases). CDR3 length: 12 residues. Per the germline V gene, CDR1 is LGHNA and CDR2 is YNFKEQ.

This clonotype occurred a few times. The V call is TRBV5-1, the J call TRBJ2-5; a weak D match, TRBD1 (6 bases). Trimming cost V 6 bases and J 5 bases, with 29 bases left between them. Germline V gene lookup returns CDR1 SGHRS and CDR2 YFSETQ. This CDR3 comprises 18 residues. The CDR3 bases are TGCGCCAGCAACCGTGGCAGGGGTTACGGTGGGATGGTTGAGACCCAGTACTTC. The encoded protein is CASNRGRGYGGMVETQYF.

The CDR3 sequence is CASSVSGPSSNQPQHF. The CDR3 bases are TGTGCCAGCAGCGTCTCCGGGCCTTCAAGCAATCAGCCCCAGCATTTT. The J gene is TRBJ1-5, the V gene TRBV7-6; D uncertain. This CDR3 comprises 16 residues. Germline assignment: CDR1 SGHVS and CDR2 FNYEAQ. Trimming left V 5 bases short and J 1 base short, with 15 bases between.

The CDR3 DNA is TGCGCCAGCAGCTTGCGACAGGGGGGTCTCACCGGGGAGCTGTTTTTT. Amino acid sequence: CASSLRQGGLTGELFF. J is TRBJ2-2 and V is TRBV5-1, with TRBD1 matching over 9 bases. V lost 1 base and J lost 4; bases outside the gene matches: 5. CDR3 length: 16 residues. The V gene's germline CDR1 is SGHRS and CDR2 YFSETQ.

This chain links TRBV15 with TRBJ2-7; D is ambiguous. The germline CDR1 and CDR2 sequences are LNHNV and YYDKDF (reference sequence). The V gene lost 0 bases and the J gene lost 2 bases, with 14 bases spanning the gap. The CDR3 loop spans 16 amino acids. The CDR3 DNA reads TGTGCCACCAGCAGAGATTTAGCAGGTCTCACCTACGAGCAGTACTTC. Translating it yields CATSRDLAGLTYEQYF. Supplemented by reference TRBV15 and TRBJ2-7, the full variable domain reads DAMVIQNPRYQVTQFGKPVTLSCSQTLNHNVMYWYQQKSSQAPKLLFHYYDKDFNNEADTPDNFQSRRPNTSFCFLDIRSPGLGDTAMYLCATSRDLAGLTYEQYFGPGTRLTVT.

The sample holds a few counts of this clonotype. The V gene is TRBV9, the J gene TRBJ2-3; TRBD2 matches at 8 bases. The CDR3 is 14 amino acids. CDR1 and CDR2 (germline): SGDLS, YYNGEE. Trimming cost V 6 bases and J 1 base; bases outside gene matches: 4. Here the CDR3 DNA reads TGTGCCAGCAACCCGACTAGCGGCACAGATACGCAGTATTTT. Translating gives CASNPTSGTDTQYF.

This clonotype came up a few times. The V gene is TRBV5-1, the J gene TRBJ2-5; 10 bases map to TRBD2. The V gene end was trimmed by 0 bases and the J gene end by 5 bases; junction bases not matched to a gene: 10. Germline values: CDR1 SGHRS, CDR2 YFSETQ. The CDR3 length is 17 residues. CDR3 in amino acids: CASSLAWLAGDGETQYF. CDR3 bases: TGCGCCAGCAGCTTGGCCTGGCTAGCGGGAGATGGGGAGACCCAGTACTTC.

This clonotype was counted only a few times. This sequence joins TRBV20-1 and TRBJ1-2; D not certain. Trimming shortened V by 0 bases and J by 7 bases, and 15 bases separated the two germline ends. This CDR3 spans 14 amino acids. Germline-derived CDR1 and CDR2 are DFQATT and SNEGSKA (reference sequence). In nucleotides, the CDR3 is TGCAGTGCTAGAGACCCCGGACGGGGTCTTGGCTACACCTTC. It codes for CSARDPGRGLGYTF.

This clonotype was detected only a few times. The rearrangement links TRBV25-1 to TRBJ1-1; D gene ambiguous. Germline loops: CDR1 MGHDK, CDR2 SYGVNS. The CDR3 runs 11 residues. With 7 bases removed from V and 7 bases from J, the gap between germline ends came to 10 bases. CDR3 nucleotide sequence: TGTGCCAGCAAGGCTAATCGTGAAGCTTTCTTT. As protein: CASKANREAFF.

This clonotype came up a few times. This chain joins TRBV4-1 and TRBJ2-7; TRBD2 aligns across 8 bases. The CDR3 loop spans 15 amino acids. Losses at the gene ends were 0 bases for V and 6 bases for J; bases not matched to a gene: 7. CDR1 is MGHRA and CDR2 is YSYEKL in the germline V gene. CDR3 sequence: CASSQDKREYGEQYF. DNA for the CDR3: TGCGCCAGCAGCCAAGATAAGCGGGAGTATGGCGAGCAGTACTTC.